Only a few counts were recorded for the clone carrying this T cell receptor beta chain. Preparation of the TCRbeta library was carried out with unique molecular identifiers. TCRdb reprocessed the PCR reads with MiXCR, giving one entry per CDR3 protein. The sample includes about 540,000 distinct CDR3 sequences, about 17% of them seen just once. The data originate from a study of T-cell reconstitution after alpha-beta-depleted transplantation in children. The CDR3 loop spans 13 amino acids. V dropped 6 bases and J dropped 3 bases, with 12 bases sitting between them. Per germline, CDR1 SGHKS and CDR2 YYEKEE (reference sequence).

The specimen comprised PBMCs from the stem cell graft donor, sampled from the stem cell graft. This receptor was obtained from a human donor who donated a stem cell graft to a child with acute lymphoblastic leukemia. The chain has TRBV5-5 and TRBJ1-1; D ambiguous. CDR3 in amino acids: CASTQLADTEAFF. CDR3 DNA: TGTGCCAGCACCCAATTGGCGGACACTGAAGCTTTCTTT. The full variable domain, with the rest looked up from reference TRBV5-5 and TRBJ1-1, is DAGVTQSPTHLIKTRGQQVTLRCSPISGHKSVSWYQQVLGQGPQFIFQYYEKEERGRGNFPDRFSARQFPNYSSELNVNALLLGDSALYLCASTQLADTEAFFGQGTRLTVV.